This TCR beta chain is from a study of T-cell memory formation after mild COVID-19. A few counts support this clonotype. TCRdb redid the calling of the 5' RACE reads with MiXCR, one entry per CDR3 protein. The table lists 400,000 or so distinct CDR3 sequences, around 21% of them singletons, with about 12% in the top ten. The CDR3 spans 16 residues. V was trimmed by 0 bases and J by 3 bases, leaving 15 bases between them. Germline CDR1 is SGHAT and CDR2 is FQNNGV. Sequences were obtained from PBMCs or a T cell subset sorted from them (not recorded which). The chain recombines TRBV11-2 with TRBJ2-7, with D unclear. The clonotype originates from an adult woman who had mild COVID-19 (a few samples of this study predate the infection). Cell type and time point are not known. The CDR3 is CASSLDRIGFYYEQYF. In DNA form, the CDR3 reads TGTGCCAGCAGCTTAGATAGGATAGGATTTTACTACGAGCAGTACTTC.